This T cell receptor (beta chain) was profiled in a study of T-cell memory formation after mild COVID-19. One entry per CDR3 protein results from TCRdb running MiXCR on the 5' RACE reads. Altogether 430,000 or so distinct CDR3 sequences are present, 20% to 25% being singletons, with the ten largest covering under 15%. This clonotype was found once. J lost 0 bases, V lost 6 bases, and 3 bases had no gene match. In germline, CDR1 is SNHLY, CDR2 FYNNEI. The length of the CDR3 is 15 residues. What was sequenced was PBMCs or a T cell subset sorted from them (not recorded which). The gene calls are TRBV2 and TRBJ1-5; 9 bases are shared with TRBD1. The receptor was isolated from an adult woman who had mild COVID-19 (a few samples of this study predate the infection). Cell type and time point are not known. CDR3 DNA sequence: TGTGCCAGCAGAGGGGGACAGGGTAGCAATCAGCCCCAGCATTTT. It specifies CASRGGQGSNQPQHF.